Here is one T cell receptor (beta chain) with its context. A junction boundary mismatches the germline segment, possibly from a read error. This record comes from a study of blood T cell repertoires in COVID-19. Looking at the study overall: The United States, Italy and Spain provided the acute and convalescent COVID-19 samples. In each case, the material was cDNA or gDNA derived from T cells, B-cell-depleted T cells, or PBMCs.

Germline V gives CDR1 SSHAT, CDR2 FNYEAQ (reference sequence). This CDR3 comprises 15 residues. In the original processing: Nucleated cell counts were estimated from reference gene primer amplification. Using immunoSEQ multiplex PCR, the repertoire was profiled, and TCRdb retains in-frame clones only, with some absent. V and J calls and clone size follow that table, whereas D and trimming were derived from the DNA. The table includes 55,000 to 80,000 clones, less than 80% detected once. V is TRBV7-7 and J is TRBJ2-3; 8 bases match TRBD2. The receptor was derived from a man in his fifties or sixties with acute or convalescent COVID-19. The specimen was peripheral blood. CDR3 in DNA: TGTGCTAGCAGCTTAGGGCCAGCGGGAGAAGATACGCAGTATTTT. Its translation: CASSLGPAGEDTQYF.